The source of this T cell receptor (beta chain) is a study of blood T cells in healthy people across ages. With a J-beta primer mix and a sample-barcoded 5' primer, a second PCR ran about 6 to 11 cycles. TCRdb recomputed calls from the 5' RACE reads with MiXCR, one row per CDR3 protein. Of some 1 million distinct CDR3 sequences listed, under 55% are singletons. The CDR3 covers 13 residues. V lost 2 bases to trimming and J lost 12 bases, with 13 bases between them. The germline V gene encodes CDR1 KGHDR and CDR2 SFDVKD. V gene TRBV24-1 combines with J gene TRBJ2-1; D is possibly TRBD2 (5 bases). The source material was blood. The sequence was obtained from an older woman in good health. This CDR3 reads CATSDSGIAGQFF. CDR3 DNA sequence: TGTGCCACCAGTGATTCCGGGATCGCCGGGCAGTTCTTC.